A selection of T cell receptor beta chains follows, all from one sample in a study of early T cells in non-severe SARS-CoV-2 infection. TCRdb independently ran MiXCR on the 5' RACE reads; one entry per CDR3 protein. The repertoire includes 15,000 to 20,000 distinct CDR3 sequences, about 5% of them detected once, and approximately 7% sits in the top ten. Source: whole blood, taken at baseline. The receptors derive from an adult who was a healthcare worker with PCR-confirmed SARS-CoV-2 infection or an uninfected control (not recorded which). CDR3s include the opening cysteine and the closing phenylalanine or tryptophan. D genes are given only for firm matches. Only part of the rows carry a size: once, few, many, or a class if the clone is expanded.

J gene: TRBJ2-1
D gene: TRBD1
V gene: TRBV20-1
clone size: once
CDR3 protein: CSARGTGDVEQFF
CDR3 DNA: TGCAGTGCTAGGGGGACAGGGGACGTTGAGCAGTTCTTC

J gene: TRBJ2-7
D gene: .
V gene: TRBV5-1
clone size: medium-sized
CDR3 protein: CASSLRIGRSYEQYF
CDR3 DNA: TGCGCCAGCAGCTTGAGGATCGGCAGGTCCTACGAGCAGTACTTC

J gene: TRBJ2-5
D gene: .
V gene: TRBV12-3/TRBV12-4
clone size: many
CDR3 protein: CASSLFGTRTTETQYF
CDR3 DNA: TGTGCCAGCAGTTTATTTGGTACTAGAACGACGGAGACCCAGTACTTC

J gene: TRBJ2-2
D gene: TRBD2
V gene: TRBV7-3
clone size: many
CDR3 protein: CASSLRGGNTGELFF
CDR3 DNA: TGTGCCAGCAGCTTACGGGGGGGCAACACCGGGGAGCTGTTTTTT

J gene: TRBJ1-1
D gene: .
V gene: TRBV7-9
clone size: many
CDR3 protein: CASSPRGENTEAFF
CDR3 DNA: TGTGCCAGCAGCCCCCGCGGGGAGAACACTGAAGCTTTCTTT

J gene: TRBJ1-4
D gene: .
V gene: TRBV5-1
clone size: .
CDR3 protein: CASSDAVLGANEKLFF
CDR3 DNA: TGCGCCAGCAGCGACGCGGTCCTCGGCGCTAATGAAAAACTGTTTTTT

J gene: TRBJ2-1
D gene: TRBD2
V gene: TRBV5-4
clone size: few
CDR3 protein: CASSLAKKRGVYEQFF
CDR3 DNA: TGTGCCAGCAGCTTGGCCAAAAAGCGGGGGGTCTATGAGCAGTTCTTC

J gene: TRBJ2-3
D gene: .
V gene: TRBV7-9
clone size: many
CDR3 protein: CASSPKATQYF
CDR3 DNA: TGTGCCAGCAGCCCAAAGGCTACGCAGTATTTT

J gene: TRBJ2-5
D gene: .
V gene: TRBV5-4
clone size: medium-sized
CDR3 protein: CASSLPKETQYF
CDR3 DNA: TGTGCCAGCAGCTTACCTAAAGAGACCCAGTACTTC

J gene: TRBJ1-2
D gene: .
V gene: TRBV20-1
clone size: many
CDR3 protein: CSARIRDPDRGNGYTF
CDR3 DNA: TGCAGTGCTAGAATTCGGGACCCAGACCGGGGCAATGGCTACACCTTC

J gene: TRBJ2-3
D gene: .
V gene: TRBV7-2
clone size: many
CDR3 protein: CASSSRQTPQYF
CDR3 DNA: TGTGCCAGCAGCTCCCGACAGACGCCGCAGTATTTT

J gene: TRBJ1-1
D gene: .
V gene: TRBV30
clone size: many
CDR3 protein: CAWSVSGDGTEAFF
CDR3 DNA: TGTGCCTGGAGTGTATCAGGGGATGGGACTGAAGCTTTCTTT

J gene: TRBJ2-2
D gene: .
V gene: TRBV7-6
clone size: medium-sized
CDR3 protein: CASSLALDGAGELFF
CDR3 DNA: TGTGCCAGCAGCTTAGCCCTGGACGGGGCCGGGGAGCTGTTTTTT

J gene: TRBJ1-6
D gene: .
V gene: TRBV7-2
clone size: many
CDR3 protein: CASSLAGVPLHF
CDR3 DNA: TGTGCCAGCAGCTTAGCTGGCGTACCCCTCCACTTT

J gene: TRBJ2-2
D gene: TRBD1
V gene: TRBV9
clone size: many
CDR3 protein: CASSERTGGASGELFF
CDR3 DNA: TGTGCCAGCAGCGAACGGACAGGGGGCGCCTCCGGGGAGCTGTTTTTT

J gene: TRBJ2-2
D gene: .
V gene: TRBV6-6
clone size: medium-sized
CDR3 protein: CASRGLTNTGELFF
CDR3 DNA: TGTGCCAGCAGGGGACTTACGAACACCGGGGAGCTGTTTTTT

J gene: TRBJ2-7
D gene: .
V gene: TRBV6-2/TRBV6-3
clone size: many
CDR3 protein: CASSYLGLYEQYF
CDR3 DNA: TGTGCCAGCAGTTACCTGGGCCTCTACGAGCAGTACTTC

J gene: TRBJ2-6
D gene: .
V gene: TRBV6-2/TRBV6-3
clone size: many
CDR3 protein: CASSYDNSGANVLTF
CDR3 DNA: TGTGCCAGCAGTTACGACAACTCTGGGGCCAACGTCCTGACTTTC